The 9 T cell receptor beta chains presented below share a single source sample, sequenced in a study of blood T cell repertoires in COVID-19 (dated by TCRdb to the early 2020s). Receptor amplification or capture employed the immunoSEQ multiplex PCR assay. TCRdb carries this immuneACCESS record with in-frame sequences only. Its versions omit some clonotypes, under half of them owing to an unresolved V gene in the studies checked, with the rest unexplained. Across this sample there are 40,000 to 60,000 clones, with roughly 88% seen only once. Jointly, the top ten make up under 9% of the sample. Sample: peripheral blood. The receptors were sampled from a human donor in a cohort sampled during active COVID-19.

The chain uses TRBV11-2 and TRBJ2-1; D is unresolved. The CDR3 spans 16 residues. The ends were cut back, 5 bases at V and 0 bases at J, with 14 bases in the middle. Germline CDR1 SGHAT, CDR2 FQNNGV. The CDR3 loop reads CASSHRLPRSYNEQFF. In DNA, the CDR3 is TGTGCCAGCAGCCATCGTCTACCCCGCTCCTACAATGAGCAGTTCTTC.

The gene calls are TRBV5-4 and TRBJ2-7, with 8 bases identical to TRBD1. The CDR3 has 15 amino acids. Germline V gene lookup returns CDR1 SGHNT and CDR2 YYREEE (reference sequence). The V and J ends lost 4 bases and 0 bases, in that order; junction bases with no gene match: 6. The CDR3 nucleotides read TGTGCCAGCAGCCGGGACAGGAGGAGCTCCTACGAGCAGTACTTC. Translated: CASSRDRRSSYEQYF.

The chain carries TRBV28 and TRBJ1-2; D possibly corresponds to TRBD1 (6 bases). Germline assignment: CDR1 MDHEN and CDR2 SYDVKM. V was trimmed by 8 bases and J by 8 bases, leaving 15 bases between them. There are 12 residues in the CDR3. The CDR3 coding sequence is TGTGCCAGCGGCCACAGGGTTGAAGGCTACACCTTC. It is translated as CASGHRVEGYTF.

This chain connects TRBV6-5 to TRBJ2-7; 7 nucleotides align to TRBD2. The CDR3 sequence is 12 residues long. V lost 5 bases, J lost 7 bases, and 5 bases stayed unmatched. Germline V gene data show CDR1 as MNHEY and CDR2 as SVGAGI. The CDR3 here is CASSRHSGEQYF. For the CDR3, the DNA is TGTGCCAGCAGTCGTCATAGCGGGGAGCAGTACTTC.

V is TRBV19 and J is TRBJ2-2; 14 nucleotides align to TRBD2. V gave up 5 bases and J gave up 11 bases; unmatched junction bases: 10. The CDR3 length is 16 residues. CDR1 is LNHDA and CDR2 is SQIVND in the germline V gene (reference sequence). In nucleotides, the CDR3 is TGTGCCAGTAGTGGGGATGGACTAGCGGGAGGTCCCGAGCTGTTTTTT. Its protein is CASSGDGLAGGPELFF.

The chain couples TRBV18 to TRBJ2-7; tentative D call: TRBD2 (6 bases). CDR1 and CDR2 (germline): KGHSH, LQKENI. CDR3 size: 14 residues. With 6 bases removed from V and 2 bases from J, the gap between germline ends came to 14 bases. CDR3 sequence reads: CASSQGRGTYEQYF. CDR3 sequence (DNA): TGTGCCAGCTCGCAAGGACGGGGGACCTACGAGCAGTACTTC.

This clone has more than one count but fewer than ten. The chain links TRBV6-5 to TRBJ1-5, with D perhaps TRBD1 (5 bases). From germline, CDR1 is MNHEY and CDR2 SVGAGI. The CDR3 has 13 amino acids. V lost 9 bases and J lost 3, with 12 bases in between. The CDR3 sequence: CASQGQDNQPQHF. CDR3 DNA sequence: TGTGCCAGTCAAGGACAAGACAATCAGCCCCAGCATTTT.

The V and J genes are TRBV5-3 and TRBJ2-2, with TRBD2 as a possible D gene (6 bases). TRBV5-3 is an ORF, with its function uncertain. This CDR3 spans 19 amino acids. V lost 3 bases and J lost 2, with 23 bases in between. CDR3: CARSYHADPGLDNTGELFF. The DNA for the CDR3 is TGTGCCAGAAGCTACCACGCAGATCCGGGACTGGATAACACCGGGGAGCTGTTTTTT.

The genes are TRBV5-4 and TRBJ1-2; TRBD1 matches at 9 bases. CDR1 is SGHNT, CDR2 YYREEE, per germline (reference sequence). Losses at the gene ends were 1 base for V and 4 bases for J; bases not matched to a gene: 2. The CDR3 spans 14 residues. The CDR3: CASSLTGGAYGYTF. The CDR3 DNA reads as TGTGCCAGCAGCTTGACAGGGGGCGCCTATGGCTACACCTTC.